The 10 T cell receptor beta chains given below trace back to one sample, sequenced in a study of T cell changes during pregnancy in multiple sclerosis (dated by TCRdb to between 2017 and 2020). Library generation was performed with the immunoSEQ multiplex PCR assay. The clones in this table, taken by TCRdb from immuneACCESS, are in-frame only. Not every clone is retained; where verified, under half of the shortfall comes from an unresolved V gene, and the cause of the rest is unknown. This sample has about 38,000 clones in its table, and about 90% of those were observed once. The ten most abundant clones make up about 12% of the sample. Sequenced material: CD8+ T cells from peripheral blood mononuclear cells, taken after pregnancy. These receptors originate from a female donor with multiple sclerosis, enrolled in a pregnancy study.

The V call is TRBV9, the J call TRBJ2-2; 9 bases align to TRBD2. With V trimmed by 0 bases and J by 1 base, 10 bases remained unmatched. In germline, CDR1 is SGDLS, CDR2 YYNGEE. The CDR3 is 19 residues long. The CDR3 sequence is CASSVAASGANRNTGELFF. As DNA, the CDR3 is TGTGCCAGCAGCGTAGCAGCTAGCGGGGCTAACAGGAACACCGGGGAGCTGTTTTTT.

The chain's CDR3 is CASIKHRGRGWDEKHIQYF. CDR3 coding DNA: TGTGCCAGCATCAAACACCGGGGGCGGGGGTGGGACGAAAAACACATTCAGTACTTC. This chain joins TRBV5-8 and TRBJ2-4; D is perhaps TRBD2 (7 bases). The V and J ends lost 6 bases and 8 bases respectively, with 33 bases between them. This CDR3 region has 19 residues. Looked up from germline, CDR1 is SGHTS and CDR2 is YDEGEE. The whole variable domain, remainder taken from reference TRBV5-8 and TRBJ2-4, is EAGVTQSPTHLIKTRGQQATLRCSPISGHTSVYWYQQALGLGLQFLLWYDEGEERNRGNFPPRFSGRQFPNYSSELNVNALELEDSALYLCASIKHRGRGWDEKHIQYFGAGTRLSVL.

The rearrangement joins TRBV5-6 to TRBJ2-1; 10 bases are a match to TRBD2. CDR3 length: 15 amino acids. Germline CDR1 SGHDT, CDR2 YYEEEE. V was clipped by 0 bases and J by 10 bases; unmatched bases: 7. The CDR3 nucleotides are TGTGCCAGCAGCTTGGGAGCGGGGGGGCCTCGAGAGCAGTTCTTC. It specifies CASSLGAGGPREQFF.

This clone was observed once. This chain joins TRBV18 and TRBJ1-4; 7 nucleotides agree with TRBD1. The V gene end was trimmed by 3 bases and the J gene end by 6 bases; junction bases not matched to a gene: 7. CDR1 and CDR2 (germline): KGHSH, LQKENI. The CDR3 has 15 residues. CDR3 sequence (DNA): TGTGCCAGCTCACCCCTTAGGGGGCGAGATGAAAAACTGTTTTTT. As protein: CASSPLRGRDEKLFF.

This clone was recorded once. This rearrangement joins TRBV6-5 to TRBJ2-1; TRBD2 aligns across 9 bases. The germline V gene encodes CDR1 MNHEY and CDR2 SVGAGI. Losses at the gene ends were 5 bases for V and 7 bases for J; bases not matched to a gene: 9. This CDR3 comprises 15 residues. The CDR3 nucleotides read TGTGCCAGCAGTAAAACTAGCGGGTTGAGAAATGAGCAGTTCTTC. It translates to CASSKTSGLRNEQFF.

Concerning this clone: Other DNA variants within this sample encode the same CDR3. This chain uses TRBV28 with TRBJ2-7; D unclear. The CDR3 is 13 amino acids. Trimming took off 3 bases at V and 0 bases at J, with 6 bases between the two ends. Germline assignment: CDR1 MDHEN and CDR2 SYDVKM. CDR3 bases: TGTGCCAGCAGTTTGGTCAGCTCCTACGAGCAGTACTTC. Protein product: CASSLVSSYEQYF.

In its sample, this clone was seen once. The rearrangement uses TRBV4-1 and TRBJ1-2; 8 bases agree with TRBD1. CDR3 size: 14 residues. V dropped 6 bases and J dropped 5; count of bases not matched to a gene: 8. Germline V gene sequence: CDR1 MGHRA, CDR2 YSYEKL. The CDR3 nucleotides read TGCGCCAGCAGGGGGGTCGGACAGGGATATGGCTACACCTTC. Its protein product is CASRGVGQGYGYTF.

The rearrangement uses TRBV4-2 and TRBJ2-2; the match to TRBD2 covers 8 bases. This CDR3 has 16 amino acids. The V segment lost 3 bases and the J segment 7 bases; nucleotides outside the gene matches: 10. Germline V gene sequence: CDR1 LGHNA, CDR2 YNFKEQ. The CDR3 bases are TGTGCCAGCAGCCACCCGGGACTAGGGGATGGCGGGGAGCTGTTTTTT. Its translation is CASSHPGLGDGGELFF.

This sequence joins TRBV6-5 and TRBJ1-2, with D maybe TRBD1 (6 bases). CDR1 is MNHEY, CDR2 SVGAGI, per germline. The CDR3 covers 14 residues. Trimming shortened V by 2 bases and J by 5 bases, and 12 bases separated the two germline ends. The CDR3 reads CASSYMVRGYGYTF. For the CDR3, the DNA is TGTGCCAGCAGTTACATGGTCAGGGGTTATGGCTACACCTTC.

As DNA, the CDR3 is TGTGCCACCCTTGGGGACAGGGGAGCGGACTACACCTTC. This sequence encodes CATLGDRGADYTF. V gene TRBV2 combines with J gene TRBJ1-2, with TRBD1 matching 10 bases. The CDR3 extends over 13 amino acids. Per germline, CDR1 SNHLY and CDR2 FYNNEI. The V gene end was trimmed by 10 bases and the J gene end by 10 bases; junction bases not matched to a gene: 12.